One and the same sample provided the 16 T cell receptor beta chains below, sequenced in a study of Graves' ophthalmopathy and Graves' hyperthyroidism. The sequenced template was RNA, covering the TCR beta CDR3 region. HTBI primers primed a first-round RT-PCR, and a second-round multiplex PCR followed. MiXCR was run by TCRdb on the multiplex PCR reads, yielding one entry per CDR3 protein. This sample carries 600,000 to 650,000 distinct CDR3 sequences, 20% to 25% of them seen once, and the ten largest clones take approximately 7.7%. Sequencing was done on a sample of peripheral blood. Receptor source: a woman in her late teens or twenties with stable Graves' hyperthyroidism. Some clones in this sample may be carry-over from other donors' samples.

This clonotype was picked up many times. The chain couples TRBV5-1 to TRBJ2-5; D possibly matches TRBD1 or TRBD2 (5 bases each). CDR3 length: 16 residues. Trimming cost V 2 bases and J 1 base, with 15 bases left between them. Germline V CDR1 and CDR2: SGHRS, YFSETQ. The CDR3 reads CASSLRPGRFQETQYF. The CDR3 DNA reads TGCGCCAGCAGCTTACGACCGGGACGTTTCCAAGAGACCCAGTACTTC. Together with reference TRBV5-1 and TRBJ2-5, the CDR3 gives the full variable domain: KAGVTQTPRYLIKTRGQQVTLSCSPISGHRSVSWYQQTPGQGLQFLFEYFSETQRNKGNFPGRFSGRQFSNSRSEMNVSTLELGDSALYLCASSLRPGRFQETQYFGPGTRLLVL.

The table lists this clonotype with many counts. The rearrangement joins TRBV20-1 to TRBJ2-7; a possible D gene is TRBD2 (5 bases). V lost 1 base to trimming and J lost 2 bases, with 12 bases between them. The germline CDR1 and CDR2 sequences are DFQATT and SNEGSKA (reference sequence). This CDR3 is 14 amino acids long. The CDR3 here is CSARAGGQTYEQYF. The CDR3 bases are TGCAGTGCTAGAGCTGGCGGGCAAACCTACGAGCAGTACTTC.

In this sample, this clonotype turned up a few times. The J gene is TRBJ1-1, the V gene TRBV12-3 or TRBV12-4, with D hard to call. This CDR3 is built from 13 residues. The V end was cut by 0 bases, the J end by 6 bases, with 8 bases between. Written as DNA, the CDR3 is TGTGCCAGCAGTTTAGCGCGTAGGGCTGAAGCTTTCTTT. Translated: CASSLARRAEAFF.

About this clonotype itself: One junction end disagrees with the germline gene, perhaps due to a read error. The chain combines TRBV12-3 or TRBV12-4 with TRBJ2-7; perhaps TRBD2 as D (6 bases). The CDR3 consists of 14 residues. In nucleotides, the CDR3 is TGCGCCAGCAGCTATACGCCTAGCGTAAGCGAGCAGTACTTC. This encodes CASSYTPSVSEQYF.

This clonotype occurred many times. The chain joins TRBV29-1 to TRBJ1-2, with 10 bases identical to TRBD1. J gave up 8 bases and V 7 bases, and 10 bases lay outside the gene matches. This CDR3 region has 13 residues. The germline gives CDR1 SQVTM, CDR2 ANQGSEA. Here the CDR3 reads CSARSGTGEGYTF. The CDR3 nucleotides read TGCAGCGCCAGATCCGGGACAGGGGAAGGCTACACCTTC.

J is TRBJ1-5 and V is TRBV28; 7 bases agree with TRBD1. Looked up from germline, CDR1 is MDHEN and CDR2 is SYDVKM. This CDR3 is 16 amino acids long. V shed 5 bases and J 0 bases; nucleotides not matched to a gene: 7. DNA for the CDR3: TGTGCCAGCAGTGAAGGACAGGTGCTTAGCAATCAGCCCCAGCATTTT. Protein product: CASSEGQVLSNQPQHF.

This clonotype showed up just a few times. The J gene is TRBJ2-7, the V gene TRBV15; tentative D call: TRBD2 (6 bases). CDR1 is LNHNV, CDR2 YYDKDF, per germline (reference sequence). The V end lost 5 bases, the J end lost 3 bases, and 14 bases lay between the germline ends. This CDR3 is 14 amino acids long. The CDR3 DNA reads TGTGCCACCAGCCTCGAGCGGGTGATCTACGAGCAGTACTTC. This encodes CATSLERVIYEQYF. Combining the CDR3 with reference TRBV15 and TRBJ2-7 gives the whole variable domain DAMVIQNPRYQVTQFGKPVTLSCSQTLNHNVMYWYQQKSSQAPKLLFHYYDKDFNNEADTPDNFQSRRPNTSFCFLDIRSPGLGDTAMYLCATSLERVIYEQYFGPGTRLTVT.

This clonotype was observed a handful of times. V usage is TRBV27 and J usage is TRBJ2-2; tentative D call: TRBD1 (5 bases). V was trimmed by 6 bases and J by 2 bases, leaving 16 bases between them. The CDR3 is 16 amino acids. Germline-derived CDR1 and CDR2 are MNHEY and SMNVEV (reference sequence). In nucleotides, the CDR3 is TGTGCCAGCAGGTCAACTCAGGGCTCTAACACCGGGGAGCTGTTTTTT. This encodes CASRSTQGSNTGELFF.

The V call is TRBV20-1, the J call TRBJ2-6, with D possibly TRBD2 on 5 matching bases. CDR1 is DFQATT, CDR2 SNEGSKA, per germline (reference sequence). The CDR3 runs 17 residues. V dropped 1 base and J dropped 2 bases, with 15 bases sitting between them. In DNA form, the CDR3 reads TGCAGTGCTAGAGGGAGGCAGCCTTCTACTGGGGCCAACGTCCTGACTTTC. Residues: CSARGRQPSTGANVLTF.

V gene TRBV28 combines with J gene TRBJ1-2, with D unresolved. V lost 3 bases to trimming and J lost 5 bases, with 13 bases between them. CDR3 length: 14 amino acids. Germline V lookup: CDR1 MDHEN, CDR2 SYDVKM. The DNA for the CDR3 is TGTGCCAGCAGTTTTGAATCTCGGTTTTATGGCTACACCTTC. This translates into CASSFESRFYGYTF.

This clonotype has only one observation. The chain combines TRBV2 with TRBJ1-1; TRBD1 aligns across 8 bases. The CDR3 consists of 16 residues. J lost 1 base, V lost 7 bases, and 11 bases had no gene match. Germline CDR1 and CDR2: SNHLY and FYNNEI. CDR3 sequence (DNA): TGTGCCAGCAACCTTGCAGGACAGGGTCCGAACACTGAAGCTTTCTTT. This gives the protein CASNLAGQGPNTEAFF.

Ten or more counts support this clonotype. The CDR3 region has the DNA TGCAGTGCAACGTTAGGGACAGGAGAGAGGACTGAAGCTTTCTTT. Translation: CSATLGTGERTEAFF. The chain joins TRBV20-1 to TRBJ1-1; 8 nucleotides agree with TRBD1. CDR3 length equals 15 residues. Trimming removed 6 bases from V and 5 bases from J; junction bases left unmatched: 14. The germline V gene has CDR1 DFQATT and CDR2 SNEGSKA (reference sequence).

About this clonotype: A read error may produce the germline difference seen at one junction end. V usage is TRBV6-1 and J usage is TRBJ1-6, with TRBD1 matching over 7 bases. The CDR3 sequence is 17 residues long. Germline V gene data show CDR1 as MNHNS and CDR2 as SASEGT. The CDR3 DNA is TGTGCCAACAAGCCTACGACAGGGCAGACCTATAATTCACCCCCCCACTTT. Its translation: CANKPTTGQTYNSPPHF.

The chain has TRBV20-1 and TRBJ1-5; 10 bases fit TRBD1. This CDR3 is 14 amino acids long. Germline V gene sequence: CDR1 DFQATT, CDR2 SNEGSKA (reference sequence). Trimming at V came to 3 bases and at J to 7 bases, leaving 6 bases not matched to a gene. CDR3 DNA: TGCAGTGCTAGGGGGACAGGGGACATCCAGCCCCAGCATTTT. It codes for CSARGTGDIQPQHF.

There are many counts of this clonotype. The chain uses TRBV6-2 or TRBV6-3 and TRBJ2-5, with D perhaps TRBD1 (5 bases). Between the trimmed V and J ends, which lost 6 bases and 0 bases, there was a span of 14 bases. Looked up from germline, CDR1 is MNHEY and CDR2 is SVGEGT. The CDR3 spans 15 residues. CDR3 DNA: TGTGCCAGCAGAAGTTGGGGCACGTACCAAGAGACCCAGTACTTC. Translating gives CASRSWGTYQETQYF.

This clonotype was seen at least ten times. DNA of the CDR3: TGCAGCGTTGAAGATCCGGGACTAGCCCGCGAGCAGTACTTC. It yields the protein CSVEDPGLAREQYF. This chain uses TRBV29-1 with TRBJ2-7; TRBD2 matches at 9 bases. V shed 0 bases and J 6 bases; nucleotides not matched to a gene: 6. This CDR3 is 14 amino acids long. Per germline, CDR1 SQVTM and CDR2 ANQGSEA.